A selection of T cell receptor beta chains follows, all from one sample in a study of blood T cells in healthy people across ages. Each CDR3 protein gets one entry after TCRdb re-called the 5' RACE reads with MiXCR. The sample has 800,000 to 950,000 distinct CDR3 sequences; approximately 49% are singletons. Source material: blood. Every receptor here comes from a man aged 30 to 45 in good health. Both conserved end residues are part of each CDR3. The order of the fields is clone size, D gene, J gene, V gene, CDR3 DNA, CDR3 protein. A D gene is named only where the DNA matches it firmly. Size is stated for part of the rows, as once, few or many counts, or as a class when the clone is expanded.

>.|TRBD1|TRBJ1-2|TRBV29-1
TGCAGCGTTGAAGTAGCGGGCCAGGGGGGTGGCTACACCTTC
CSVEVAGQGGGYTF
>.|.|TRBJ2-3|TRBV5-5
TGTGCCAGCAGCTTGTTGGCCGACCGAACTAGCACAGATACGCAGTATTTT
CASSLLADRTSTDTQYF
>few|TRBD1|TRBJ2-7|TRBV19
TGTGCCAGTAGTGTCGGGACAGCTCACTCCTACGAGCAGTACTTC
CASSVGTAHSYEQYF
>.|.|TRBJ2-3|TRBV20-1
TGCAGTGAGGGTCACGGAGATACGCAGTATTTT
CSEGHGDTQYF
>.|TRBD1|TRBJ1-1|TRBV7-2
TGTGCCAGCAGCTTTGGGACAGGGGGCGAATTTGAAGCTTTCTTT
CASSFGTGGEFEAFF
>.|.|TRBJ1-1|TRBV28
TGTGCCAGCAGTTTAGTCGGGGGCGCCTACGCTTTCTTT
CASSLVGGAYAFF
>.|.|TRBJ1-3|TRBV7-2
TGTGCCAGCAGCTTAGTCTCCGGACCGGGAACCACCATATATTTT
CASSLVSGPGTTIYF
>many|.|TRBJ1-1|TRBV3-1
TGTGCCAGCAGTCCGCCGGCAGGGATGAACACTGAAGCTTTCTTT
CASSPPAGMNTEAFF
>.|.|TRBJ1-2|TRBV11-2
TGTGCCAGCAGCTTAGGCACTCTGAGGACAAGTGACTATGGCTACACCTTC
CASSLGTLRTSDYGYTF
>.|TRBD1|TRBJ1-2|TRBV10-3
TGTGCCATCAGGGGGACAGCAACGGAAAGGGGGTTTGGCTACACCTTC
CAIRGTATERGFGYTF
>.|.|TRBJ1-5|TRBV7-9
TGTGCCAGCAGCCCCCCGGGGGGGGATGATCAGCCCCAGCATTTT
CASSPPGGDDQPQHF
>.|TRBD1|TRBJ2-7|TRBV5-1
TGCGCCAGCGGGTCCGGGACAGGGGTGTCCTACGAGCAGTACTTC
CASGSGTGVSYEQYF
>.|TRBD1|TRBJ2-7|TRBV4-1
TGCGCCAGCAGCCTCATTGACAGGGCCATGTACGAGCAGTACTTC
CASSLIDRAMYEQYF
>few|.|TRBJ1-6|TRBV29-1
TGCAGCGTGATGGGGGGTCCTGGTTCACCCCTCCACTTT
CSVMGGPGSPLHF
>.|.|TRBJ1-5|TRBV20-1
TGCAGTGCTAGTGTTTCCCAGGGTATGGGACAGCCCCAGCATTTT
CSASVSQGMGQPQHF
>.|.|TRBJ1-6|TRBV7-3
TGTGCCAGCAGCTTGTCCGATCTTAATTCACCCCTCCACTTT
CASSLSDLNSPLHF
>.|TRBD2|TRBJ2-1|TRBV10-3
TGTGCCATCAGTAGGGGACTAGACTACAATGAGCAGTTCTTC
CAISRGLDYNEQFF
>.|TRBD2|TRBJ2-1|TRBV6-1
TGTGCCAGCAGCCGACTAGCGGGAGGGTCTCAGCGCTACAATGAGCAGTTCTTC
CASSRLAGGSQRYNEQFF
>.|.|TRBJ2-3|TRBV9
TGTGCCAGCACCCTAGAGGGGGTCCCGTTGATTCCAGATACGCAGTATTTT
CASTLEGVPLIPDTQYF
>.|.|TRBJ1-2|TRBV5-6
TGTGCCAGCAGCTTCTCCAACTCGCGGGGTGGCTACACCTTC
CASSFSNSRGGYTF
>.|.|TRBJ1-6|TRBV20-1
TGCAGTGCTAGAGTTGGGGTAAGGGAAAATTCACCCCTCCACTTT
CSARVGVRENSPLHF
>few|TRBD2|TRBJ2-3|TRBV11-2
TGTGCCAGCAGCACCCCCGGGGGGGCCACAGATACGCAGTATTTT
CASSTPGGATDTQYF
>.|.|TRBJ2-3|TRBV24-1
TGTGCCACCGCCCTGGGGGCGGGAAGCACAGATACGCAGTATTTT
CATALGAGSTDTQYF
>many|.|TRBJ2-1|TRBV11-2
TGTGCCAGCAGCCACCTAGGGGGGGACTCCTACAATGAGCAGTTCTTC
CASSHLGGDSYNEQFF
>.|TRBD1|TRBJ2-7|TRBV11-2
TGTGCCAGCAGCTTTAACGGTTATGGGACAGGGGTATCCTACGAGCAGTACTTC
CASSFNGYGTGVSYEQYF
>.|TRBD1|TRBJ2-1|TRBV4-1
TGCGCCAGCAGGGAAACAAGGGACAGCTACAATGAGCAGTTCTTC
CASRETRDSYNEQFF
>.|TRBD2|TRBJ2-5|TRBV4-1
TGCGCCAGCAGCCTTAACCCCACTAGCGGGGGAGAGACCCAGTACTTC
CASSLNPTSGGETQYF
>.|.|TRBJ2-1|TRBV6-2/TRBV6-3
TGTGCCAGCCGTTTAGGGGCACAGGGCATATCCTACAATGAGCAGTTCTTC
CASRLGAQGISYNEQFF
>.|.|TRBJ2-3|TRBV3-1
TGTGCCAGCAGCCGCGCGATTAGCACAGATACGCAGTATTTT
CASSRAISTDTQYF
>.|TRBD2|TRBJ2-3|TRBV6-2/TRBV6-3
TGTGCCAGCAGTTACGGAATAGCGGGGGCGAACACAGATACGCAGTATTTT
CASSYGIAGANTDTQYF
>few|.|TRBJ1-4|TRBV27
TGTGCCAGCAGGACCTCGTTCGAAAGTAATGAAAAACTGTTTTTT
CASRTSFESNEKLFF
>.|.|TRBJ1-5|TRBV7-9
TGTGCCAGCAGCTTAGGGGGGGGGCACAATCAGCCCCAGCATTTT
CASSLGGGHNQPQHF